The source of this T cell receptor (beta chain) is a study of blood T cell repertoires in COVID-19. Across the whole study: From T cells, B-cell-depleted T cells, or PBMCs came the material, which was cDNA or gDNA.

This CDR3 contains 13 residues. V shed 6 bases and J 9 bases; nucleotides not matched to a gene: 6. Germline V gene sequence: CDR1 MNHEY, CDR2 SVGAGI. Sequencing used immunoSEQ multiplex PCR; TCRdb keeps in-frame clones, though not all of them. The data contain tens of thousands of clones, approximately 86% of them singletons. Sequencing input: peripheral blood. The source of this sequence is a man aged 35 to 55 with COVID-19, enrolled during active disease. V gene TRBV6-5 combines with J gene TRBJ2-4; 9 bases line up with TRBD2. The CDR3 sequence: CASRTPAGGIQYF. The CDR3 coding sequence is TGTGCCAGCAGAACACCAGCGGGGGGCATTCAGTACTTC.